The clone carrying this TCR beta chain was seen a single time. The sample originates from a study of Graves' ophthalmopathy and Graves' hyperthyroidism. The CDR3 contains 14 residues. Trimming cost V 8 bases and J 0 bases, with 11 bases left between them. Amplified material comprised TCR beta CDR3 regions derived from RNA transcripts. First-round RT-PCR relied on HTBI primers, and a second-round multiplex PCR came next. TCRdb reanalysed the multiplex PCR reads using MiXCR and keeps one entry per CDR3 protein. Here the sample spans fewer than 600,000 distinct CDR3 sequences, 14% being singletons. The receptor comes from a woman aged 25 to 39 with Graves' ophthalmopathy. The rearrangement uses TRBV12-3 or TRBV12-4 and TRBJ1-3; weak D call: TRBD1 (5 bases). The sequenced sample consisted of blood. Here the CDR3 reads CASGPGDSGNTIYF. The CDR3 DNA reads TGTGCCAGCGGGCCGGGGGACTCTGGAAACACCATATATTTT.